This T cell receptor (beta chain) comes out of a study of OX40 agonist ivuxolimab in advanced cancers. Study background: In three patients, partial responses were observed, one with hepatocellular carcinoma and two with cutaneous melanoma.

Libraries were prepared by immunoSEQ multiplex PCR; TCRdb keeps only in-frame clonotypes and omits some of them. The table has roughly 130,000 clones, around 95% seen once. The J segment lost 0 bases and the V segment lost 4 bases, leaving 15 bases of the junction unmatched. The germline V gene encodes CDR1 MGHRA and CDR2 YSYEKL. The CDR3 covers 19 residues. Material: CD4+ or CD8+ T cells sorted from blood, obtained in a trial of the OX40 agonist ivuxolimab. V gene TRBV4-1 combines with J gene TRBJ1-2, with 9 bases lining up with TRBD1. This receptor was taken from an adult with an advanced solid tumor such as melanoma, head and neck, liver or kidney cancer. The CDR3 spells CASSPRPPRDRVSNYGYTF. CDR3 DNA sequence: TGCGCCAGCAGCCCCCGCCCCCCCCGGGACAGGGTCTCTAACTATGGCTACACCTTC.